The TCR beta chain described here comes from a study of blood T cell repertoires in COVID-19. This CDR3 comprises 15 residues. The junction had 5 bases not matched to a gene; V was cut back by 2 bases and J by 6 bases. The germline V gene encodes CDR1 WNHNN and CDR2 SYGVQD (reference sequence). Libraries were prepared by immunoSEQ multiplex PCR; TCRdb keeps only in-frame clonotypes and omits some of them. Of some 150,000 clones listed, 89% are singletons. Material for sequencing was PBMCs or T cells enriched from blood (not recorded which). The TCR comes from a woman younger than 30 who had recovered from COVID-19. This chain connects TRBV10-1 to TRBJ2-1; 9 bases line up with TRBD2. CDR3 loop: CASSEGLAGRNEQFF. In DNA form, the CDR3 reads TGCGCCAGCAGTGAGGGGCTAGCGGGGCGCAATGAGCAGTTCTTC.